This record looks at one TCR beta chain sequence and its context. What it binds is not known. The protocol was immunoSEQ multiplex PCR, while the TCRdb copy is restricted to in-frame clones and leaves out a portion. The table includes about 200,000 clones, around 86% detected once. These data originate in a study of cytomegalovirus exposure and HLA in healthy donors. Across the whole study: The 90 to 150 validation repertoires matched the 500 to 750 first-cohort repertoires in platform, a later analysis reported. General study results and limits: The classifier was said to identify cytomegalovirus status with high specificity and sensitivity.

The origin of this receptor is a woman aged 18-29 years in good health and CMV-seropositive. The specimen was PBMCs.

CDR3 sequence: CASSSTGLVTDTQYF. CDR3 bases: TGTGCCAGCAGCTCCACGGGACTCGTCACAGATACGCAGTATTTT. V is TRBV11-2 and J is TRBJ2-3; D might be TRBD2 (6 bases). Germline assignment: CDR1 SGHAT and CDR2 FQNNGV. Trimming shortened V by 4 bases and J by 2 bases, and 13 bases separated the two germline ends. The CDR3 sequence is 15 residues long.